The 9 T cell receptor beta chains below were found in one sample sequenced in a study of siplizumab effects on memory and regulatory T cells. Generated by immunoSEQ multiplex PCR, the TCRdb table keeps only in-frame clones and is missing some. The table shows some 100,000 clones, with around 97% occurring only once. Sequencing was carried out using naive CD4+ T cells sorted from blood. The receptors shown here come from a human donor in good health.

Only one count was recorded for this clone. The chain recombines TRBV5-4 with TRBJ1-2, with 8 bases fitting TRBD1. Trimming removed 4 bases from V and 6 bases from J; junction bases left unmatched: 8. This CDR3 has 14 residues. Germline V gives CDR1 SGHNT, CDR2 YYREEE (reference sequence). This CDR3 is CASSPTRDRNGYTF. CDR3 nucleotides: TGTGCCAGCAGCCCAACGAGGGACAGGAATGGCTACACCTTC.

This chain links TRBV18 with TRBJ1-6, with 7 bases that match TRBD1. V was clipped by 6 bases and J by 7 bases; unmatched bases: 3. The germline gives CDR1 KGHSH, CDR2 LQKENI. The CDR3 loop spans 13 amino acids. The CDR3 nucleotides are TGTGCCAGCTCCACAGGGGAGAATTCACCCCTCCACTTT. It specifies CASSTGENSPLHF. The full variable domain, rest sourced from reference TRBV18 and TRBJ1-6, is NAGVMQNPRHLVRRRGQEARLRCSPMKGHSHVYWYRQLPEEGLKFMVYLQKENIIDESGMPKERFSAEFPKEGPSILRIQQVVRGDSAAYFCASSTGENSPLHFGNGTRLTVT.

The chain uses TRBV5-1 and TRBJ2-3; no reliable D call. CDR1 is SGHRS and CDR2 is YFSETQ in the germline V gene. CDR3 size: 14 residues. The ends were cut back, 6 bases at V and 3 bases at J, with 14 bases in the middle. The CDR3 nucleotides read TGCGCCAGCAACCCTCGAGGTGCTACAGATACGCAGTATTTT. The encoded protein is CASNPRGATDTQYF.

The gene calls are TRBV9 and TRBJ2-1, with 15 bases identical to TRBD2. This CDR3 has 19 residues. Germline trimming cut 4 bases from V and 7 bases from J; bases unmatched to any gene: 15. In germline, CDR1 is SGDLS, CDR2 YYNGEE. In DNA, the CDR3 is TGTGCCAGCAGCCCGAGAGGACTAGCGGGGGGGAGTGCCTTGAATGAGCAGTTCTTC. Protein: CASSPRGLAGGSALNEQFF. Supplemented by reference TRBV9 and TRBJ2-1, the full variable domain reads DSGVTQTPKHLITATGQRVTLRCSPRSGDLSVYWYQQSLDQGLQFLIQYYNGEERAKGNILERFSAQQFPDLHSELNLSSLELGDSALYFCASSPRGLAGGSALNEQFFGPGTRLTVL.

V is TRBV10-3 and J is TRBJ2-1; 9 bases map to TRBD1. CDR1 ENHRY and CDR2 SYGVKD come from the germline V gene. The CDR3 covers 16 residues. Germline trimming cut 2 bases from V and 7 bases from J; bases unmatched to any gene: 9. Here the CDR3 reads CAISEGGTGGENEQFF. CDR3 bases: TGTGCCATCAGTGAGGGGGGAACAGGGGGCGAGAATGAGCAGTTCTTC.

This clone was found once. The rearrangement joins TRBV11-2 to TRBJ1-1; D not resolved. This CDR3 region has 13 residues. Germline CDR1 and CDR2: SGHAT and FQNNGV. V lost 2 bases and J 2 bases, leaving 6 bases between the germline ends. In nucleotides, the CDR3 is TGTGCCAGCAGCTTAAGCCGAAACACTGAAGCTTTCTTT. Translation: CASSLSRNTEAFF.

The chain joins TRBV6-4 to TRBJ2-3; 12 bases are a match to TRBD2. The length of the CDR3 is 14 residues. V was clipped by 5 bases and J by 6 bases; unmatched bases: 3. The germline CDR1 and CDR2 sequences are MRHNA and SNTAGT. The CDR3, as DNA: TGTGCCAGCAGTCCTGGGACTAGCGGGGATACGCAGTATTTT. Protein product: CASSPGTSGDTQYF.

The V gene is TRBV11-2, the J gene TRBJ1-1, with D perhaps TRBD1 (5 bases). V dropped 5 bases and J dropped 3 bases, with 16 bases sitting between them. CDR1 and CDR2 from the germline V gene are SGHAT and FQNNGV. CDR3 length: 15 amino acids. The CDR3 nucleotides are TGTGCCAGCAGCCCATATAGTGGCAGGGACACTGAAGCTTTCTTT. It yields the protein CASSPYSGRDTEAFF.

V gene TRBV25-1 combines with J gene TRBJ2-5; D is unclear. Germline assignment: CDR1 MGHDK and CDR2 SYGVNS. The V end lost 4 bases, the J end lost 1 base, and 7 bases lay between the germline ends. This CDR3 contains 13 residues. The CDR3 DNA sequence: TGTGCCAGCAGTGCCCTCGGCCAAGAGACCCAGTACTTC. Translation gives CASSALGQETQYF.